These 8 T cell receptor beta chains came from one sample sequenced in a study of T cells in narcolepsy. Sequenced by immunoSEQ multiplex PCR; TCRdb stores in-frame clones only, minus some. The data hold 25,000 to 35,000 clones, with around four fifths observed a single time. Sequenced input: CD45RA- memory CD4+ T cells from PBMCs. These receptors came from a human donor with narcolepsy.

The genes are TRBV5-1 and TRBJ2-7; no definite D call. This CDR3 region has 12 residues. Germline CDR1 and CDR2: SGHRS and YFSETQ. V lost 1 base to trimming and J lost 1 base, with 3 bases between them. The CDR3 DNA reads TGCGCCAGCAGCTTGAGGTCCTACGAGCAGTACTTC. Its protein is CASSLRSYEQYF. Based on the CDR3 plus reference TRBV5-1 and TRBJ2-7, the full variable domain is KAGVTQTPRYLIKTRGQQVTLSCSPISGHRSVSWYQQTPGQGLQFLFEYFSETQRNKGNFPGRFSGRQFSNSRSEMNVSTLELGDSALYLCASSLRSYEQYFGPGTRLTVT.

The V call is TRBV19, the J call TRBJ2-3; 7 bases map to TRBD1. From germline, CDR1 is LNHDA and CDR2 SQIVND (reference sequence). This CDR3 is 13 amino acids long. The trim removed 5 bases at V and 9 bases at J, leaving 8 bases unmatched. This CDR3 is CASSATGQGTQYF. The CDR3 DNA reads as TGTGCCAGTAGTGCGACAGGGCAGGGCACGCAGTATTTT.

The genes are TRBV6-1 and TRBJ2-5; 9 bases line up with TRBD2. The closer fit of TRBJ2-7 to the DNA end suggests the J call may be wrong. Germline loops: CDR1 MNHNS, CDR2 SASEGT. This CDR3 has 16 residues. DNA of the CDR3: TGTGCCAGCAGTGTTGCACCAGCGGGGGGACTCTACGAGCAGTACTTC. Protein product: CASSVAPAGGLYEQYF.

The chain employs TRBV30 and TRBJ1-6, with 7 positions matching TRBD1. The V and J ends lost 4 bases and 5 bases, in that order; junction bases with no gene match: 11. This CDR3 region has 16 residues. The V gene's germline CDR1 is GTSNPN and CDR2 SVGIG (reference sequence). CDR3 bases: TGTGCCTGGACTAGGGGGCGACCAAATAATAATTCACCCCTCCACTTT. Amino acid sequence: CAWTRGRPNNNSPLHF.

CDR3: CASSTGTDTPSTEAFF. The CDR3 DNA reads TGTGCCAGCAGCACCGGGACAGATACACCCTCCACTGAAGCTTTCTTT. The V and J genes are TRBV21-1 and TRBJ1-1; the table gives TRBD1 as D, unverified against the DNA. TRBV21-1 corresponds to a pseudogene. This CDR3 is 16 amino acids long.

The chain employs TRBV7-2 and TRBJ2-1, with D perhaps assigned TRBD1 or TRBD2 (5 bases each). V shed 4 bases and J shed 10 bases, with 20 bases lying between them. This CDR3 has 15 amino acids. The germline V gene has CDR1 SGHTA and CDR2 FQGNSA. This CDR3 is CASSSPGRRSGEQFF. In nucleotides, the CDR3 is TGTGCCAGCAGCTCGCCGGGACGGCGATCGGGGGAGCAGTTCTTC.

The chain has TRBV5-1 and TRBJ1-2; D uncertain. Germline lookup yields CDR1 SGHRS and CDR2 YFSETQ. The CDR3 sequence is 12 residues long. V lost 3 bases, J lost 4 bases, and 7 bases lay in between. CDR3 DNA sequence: TGCGCCAGCAGCTCACAGACCTATGGCTACACCTTC. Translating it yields CASSSQTYGYTF. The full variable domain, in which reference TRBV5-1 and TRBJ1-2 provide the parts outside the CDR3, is KAGVTQTPRYLIKTRGQQVTLSCSPISGHRSVSWYQQTPGQGLQFLFEYFSETQRNKGNFPGRFSGRQFSNSRSEMNVSTLELGDSALYLCASSSQTYGYTFGSGTRLTVV.

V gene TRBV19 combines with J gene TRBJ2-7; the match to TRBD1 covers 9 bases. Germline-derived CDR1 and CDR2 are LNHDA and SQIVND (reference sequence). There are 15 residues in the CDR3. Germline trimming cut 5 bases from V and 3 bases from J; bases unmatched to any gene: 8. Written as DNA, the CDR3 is TGTGCCAGTAGTCCTCCGGGACAGGGTATCTACGAGCAGTACTTC. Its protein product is CASSPPGQGIYEQYF.